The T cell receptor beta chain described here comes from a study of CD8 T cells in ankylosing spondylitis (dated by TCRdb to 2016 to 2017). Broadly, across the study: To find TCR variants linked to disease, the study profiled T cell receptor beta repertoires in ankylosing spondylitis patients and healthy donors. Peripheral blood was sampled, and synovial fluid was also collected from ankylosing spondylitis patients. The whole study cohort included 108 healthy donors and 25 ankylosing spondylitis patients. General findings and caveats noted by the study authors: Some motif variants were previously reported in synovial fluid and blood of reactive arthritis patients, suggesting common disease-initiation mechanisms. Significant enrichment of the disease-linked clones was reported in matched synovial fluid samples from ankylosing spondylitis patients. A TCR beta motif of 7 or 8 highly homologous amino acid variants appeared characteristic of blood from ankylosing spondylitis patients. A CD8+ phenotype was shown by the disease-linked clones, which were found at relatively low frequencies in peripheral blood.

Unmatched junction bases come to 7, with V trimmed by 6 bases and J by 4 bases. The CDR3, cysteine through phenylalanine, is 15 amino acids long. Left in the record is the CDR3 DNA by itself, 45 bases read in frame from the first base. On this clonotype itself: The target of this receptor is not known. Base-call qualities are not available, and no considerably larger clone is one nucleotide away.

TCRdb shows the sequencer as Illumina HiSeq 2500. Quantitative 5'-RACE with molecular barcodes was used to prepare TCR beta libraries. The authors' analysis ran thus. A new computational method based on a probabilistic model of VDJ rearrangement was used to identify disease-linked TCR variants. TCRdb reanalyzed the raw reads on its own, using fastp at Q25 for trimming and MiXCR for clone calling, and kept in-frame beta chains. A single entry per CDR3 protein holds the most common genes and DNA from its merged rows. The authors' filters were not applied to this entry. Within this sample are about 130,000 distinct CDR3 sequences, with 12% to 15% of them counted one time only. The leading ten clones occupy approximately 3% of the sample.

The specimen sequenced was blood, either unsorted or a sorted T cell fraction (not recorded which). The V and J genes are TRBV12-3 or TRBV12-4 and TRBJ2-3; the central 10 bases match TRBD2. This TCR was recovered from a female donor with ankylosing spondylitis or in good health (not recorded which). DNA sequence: TGTGCCAGCAGCCCGACTAGCGGGTCCGCAGATACGCAGTATTTT. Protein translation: CASSPTSGSADTQYF.